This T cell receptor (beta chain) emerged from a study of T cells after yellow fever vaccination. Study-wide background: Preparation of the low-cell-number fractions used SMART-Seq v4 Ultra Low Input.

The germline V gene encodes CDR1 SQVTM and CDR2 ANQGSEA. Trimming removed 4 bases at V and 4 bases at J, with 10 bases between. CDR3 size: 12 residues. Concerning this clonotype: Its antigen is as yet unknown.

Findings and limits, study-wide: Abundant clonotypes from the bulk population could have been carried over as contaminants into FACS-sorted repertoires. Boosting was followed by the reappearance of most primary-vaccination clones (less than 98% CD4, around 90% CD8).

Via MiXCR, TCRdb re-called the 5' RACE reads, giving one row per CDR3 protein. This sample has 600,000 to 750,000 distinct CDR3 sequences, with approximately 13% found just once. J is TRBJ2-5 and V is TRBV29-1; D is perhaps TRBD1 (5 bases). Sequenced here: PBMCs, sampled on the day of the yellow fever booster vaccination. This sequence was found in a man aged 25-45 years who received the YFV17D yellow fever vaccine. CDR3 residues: CSVGRGPETQYF. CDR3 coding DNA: TGCAGCGTTGGTAGGGGCCCAGAGACCCAGTACTTC.